The rows below give T cell receptor beta chains drawn from one sample of a study of CD4 and CD8 cells across lung adenocarcinoma regions. TCRdb used MiXCR to reprocess the PCR reads, holding one entry per CDR3 protein. The profile shows about 12,000 distinct CDR3 sequences, about 50% of them singletons. Sequences were obtained from CD8+ T cells from the center of a lung tumor. These receptors were taken from a female donor with lung adenocarcinoma. The CD4 and CD8 labels of this study may be unreliable. Both conserved end residues are part of each CDR3. A D gene is named only where the DNA matches it firmly. The size entry is marked missing in some rows and otherwise reads once, few, many or a size class.

d_call j_call clone_size v_call cdr3_nt cdr3_aa
- TRBJ2-4 - TRBV12-3/TRBV12-4 TGTGCCCGCGGGCTGGGTCTGGGAGCCAAAAATATGCAGTACTTC CARGLGLGAKNMQYF
- TRBJ2-2 - TRBV10-2 TGCGCCAGCAGCCACACCGGGGAGCTGTTTTTC CASSHTGELFF
- TRBJ2-1 - TRBV6-4 TGTGCCAGCAGCCTGACTGCCCCCAGATACTTC CASSLTAPRYF
- TRBJ2-7 - TRBV10-3 TGTGCCATCAGTGATATTCAGGGGATAAACTACGAGCAGTACTTC CAISDIQGINYEQYF
- TRBJ2-1 few TRBV6-5 TGTGCCAGCAGTTACTCGTCTCACAATGAGCAGTTCTTC CASSYSSHNEQFF
- TRBJ2-3 few TRBV4-1 TGCGCCAGCAGCCAAGATGGCAGGGAGCTAGATACGCAGTATTTT CASSQDGRELDTQYF
- TRBJ2-7 many TRBV15 TGTGCCACCAGCAGAGATCCGAGGGGCGTTAACGAGCAGTACTTC CATSRDPRGVNEQYF
TRBD2 TRBJ2-2 few TRBV27 TGTGCCAGCATAGCGGGAGGGCCTGGCACCGGGGAGCTGTTTTTT CASIAGGPGTGELFF
- TRBJ2-5 - TRBV4-2 TGTGCCAGCAGCCAAGCCGGACAGATCCAAGAGACCCAGTACTTC CASSQAGQIQETQYF
TRBD1 TRBJ2-5 once TRBV5-1 TGCGCCAGCGGGACAGGGTCTGTACAAGAGACCCAGTACTTC CASGTGSVQETQYF
- TRBJ2-1 - TRBV10-2 TGCGCCAGCAGTGAGCAGAGGGCCTCTTACTACAATGAGCAGTTCTTC CASSEQRASYYNEQFF
- TRBJ2-2 large TRBV6-1 TGTGCCAGCAGTGAAGCCCAAGACAACACCGGGGAGCTGTTTTTT CASSEAQDNTGELFF
TRBD2 TRBJ2-4 - TRBV6-1 TGTGGCAGCCGGGGGAGGGGAGCCAAAAACATGCAGTACTTC CGSRGRGAKNMQYF
TRBD2 TRBJ2-1 many TRBV5-1 TGCGCCAGCAGCTTGGTTGGCGGGGGGAACAATGAGCAGTTCTTC CASSLVGGGNNEQFF
TRBD2 TRBJ2-1 - TRBV6-5 TGTGCCAGCAGTTACTCTGGGCTAGCGGGAGGGAGGTCCTACAATGAGCAGTTCTTC CASSYSGLAGGRSYNEQFF
TRBD1 TRBJ2-5 - TRBV6-1 TGTGCCAGCAGTGAAGTTCGACAGGGGAAAGGGACCCAGTACTTC CASSEVRQGKGTQYF
TRBD1 TRBJ1-4 - TRBV6-1 TGTGCCAGCAGTCTCCCCTGGGACAGATATAATGAAAAACTGTTTTTT CASSLPWDRYNEKLFF
TRBD1 TRBJ1-1 - TRBV11-2 TGTGCCAGCAGCTTAGCTGCTTTGGGACAGGGACTGGAAGCTTTCTTT CASSLAALGQGLEAFF
TRBD1 TRBJ2-2 - TRBV6-1 TGTGCCCGCAGCCAAGGGGGCGCGAACACCGGGGCGCTGTTTTTT CARSQGGANTGALFF
TRBD2 TRBJ2-3 few TRBV7-2 TGTGCCAGCAGCTCTTGGACTAGCCGCACAGATACGCAGTATTTT CASSSWTSRTDTQYF
TRBD1 TRBJ2-2 - TRBV19 TGTGCCAGTAGTATGACAGGGGGCGACACCGGGGAGCTGTTTTTT CASSMTGGDTGELFF
TRBD1 TRBJ1-2 - TRBV6-1 TGTGCCAGCAGCCCGGGGACAGGGAGTGGCTACACCTTC CASSPGTGSGYTF
- TRBJ2-1 once TRBV27 TGTGCCAGCCATCGGTTGGGGATGGGTGAGCAGTTCTTC CASHRLGMGEQFF
- TRBJ2-7 few TRBV6-5 TGTGCCAGCAGATTAGGGTACCCTCCGGGCGAGCAGTACTTC CASRLGYPPGEQYF
- TRBJ2-3 - TRBV6-1 TGTGCCAGCAGAGTCTTGAACACCGGGGAGCAGTATTTT CASRVLNTGEQYF
TRBD2 TRBJ2-5 - TRBV27 TGTGCCAGCAGTTTATTGATGGGGGGGCAAGAGACCCAGTACTTC CASSLLMGGQETQYF
- TRBJ2-4 once TRBV7-2 TGTGCCAGCGGCCTGGGGCTGGGAGCCAAAAACATTCAGTATTTC CASGLGLGAKNIQYF